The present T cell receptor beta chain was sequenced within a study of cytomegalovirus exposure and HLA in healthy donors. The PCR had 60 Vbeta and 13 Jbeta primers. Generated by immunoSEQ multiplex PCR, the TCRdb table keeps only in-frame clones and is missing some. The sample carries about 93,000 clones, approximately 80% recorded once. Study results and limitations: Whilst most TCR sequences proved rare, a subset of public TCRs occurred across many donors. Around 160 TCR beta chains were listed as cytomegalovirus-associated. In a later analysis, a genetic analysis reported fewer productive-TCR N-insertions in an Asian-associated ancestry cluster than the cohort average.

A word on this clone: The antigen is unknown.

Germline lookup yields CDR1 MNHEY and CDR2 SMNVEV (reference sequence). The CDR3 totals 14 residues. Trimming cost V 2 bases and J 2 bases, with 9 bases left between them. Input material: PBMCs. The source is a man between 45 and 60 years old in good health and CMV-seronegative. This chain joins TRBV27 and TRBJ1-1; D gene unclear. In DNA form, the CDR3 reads TGTGCCAGCAGTTTAATCGGAGCAAACACTGAAGCTTTCTTT. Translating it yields CASSLIGANTEAFF.